The 21 T cell receptor beta chains given below trace back to one sample, sequenced in a study of T cells after yellow fever vaccination. MiXCR, applied by TCRdb to the 5' RACE reads, yields one record per CDR3 protein. Of approximately 580,000 distinct CDR3 sequences in the sample, around 16% were seen once. Source: PBMCs, taken 5 to 6 days after the first yellow fever vaccination. The source is a man between 18 and 29 years old who received the YFV17D yellow fever vaccine.

The chain is built from TRBV7-2 and TRBJ1-5; a weak D match, TRBD1 (5 bases). This CDR3 spans 15 amino acids. V lost 3 bases and J 3 bases, leaving 12 bases between the germline ends. Germline assignment: CDR1 SGHTA and CDR2 FQGNSA. The CDR3 coding sequence is TGTGCCAGCAGCTTTGCTCGGGGCCACAATCAGCCCCAGCATTTT. This codes for CASSFARGHNQPQHF.

V usage is TRBV7-6 and J usage is TRBJ2-3; the D gene is possibly TRBD1 (6 bases). Germline V CDR1 and CDR2: SGHVS, FNYEAQ. CDR3 length: 14 amino acids. V was cut by 4 bases and J by 7 bases, with 15 bases left in between. In DNA form, the CDR3 reads TGTGCCAGCAGCTCAGATACAGGGAGACATACGCAGTATTTT. Protein product: CASSSDTGRHTQYF. The full variable domain, rest sourced from reference TRBV7-6 and TRBJ2-3, is GAGVSQSPRYKVTKRGQDVALRCDPISGHVSLYWYRQALGQGPEFLTYFNYEAQQDKSGLPNDRFSAERPEGSISTLTIQRTEQRDSAMYRCASSSDTGRHTQYFGPGTRLTVL.

V and J are TRBV4-3 and TRBJ1-1, with 7 bases identical to TRBD1. CDR3 length equals 13 residues. Germline CDR1 is LGHNA and CDR2 is YSLEER. V lost 5 bases, J lost 6 bases, and 6 bases stayed unmatched. The CDR3 DNA is TGCGCCAGCAGCTCCTTTCAGGGGGCTGAAGCTTTCTTT. It codes for CASSSFQGAEAFF.

CDR3 sequence reads: CASMGGSSGNTIYF. In DNA, the CDR3 is TGTGCCAGCATGGGGGGGAGCTCTGGAAACACCATATATTTT. The chain employs TRBV5-6 and TRBJ1-3; maybe TRBD1 (5 bases). CDR3 length: 14 amino acids. Between the trimmed V and J ends, which lost 6 bases and 0 bases, there was a span of 10 bases. From germline, CDR1 is SGHDT and CDR2 YYEEEE. Full variable domain (outside the CDR3, taken from reference TRBV5-6 and TRBJ1-3): DAGVTQSPTHLIKTRGQQVTLRCSPKSGHDTVSWYQQALGQGPQFIFQYYEEEERQRGNFPDRFSGHQFPNYSSELNVNALLLGDSALYLCASMGGSSGNTIYFGEGSWLTVV.

The rearrangement links TRBV6-5 to TRBJ2-1; D is uncertain. Trimming took 2 bases from V and 1 from J, leaving 15 bases between them. Germline V gene data show CDR1 as MNHEY and CDR2 as SVGAGI. This CDR3 has 17 amino acids. The CDR3 sequence is CASSYKASIGSYNEQFF. Here the CDR3 DNA reads TGTGCCAGCAGTTACAAGGCCTCAATTGGGTCCTACAATGAGCAGTTCTTC.

This clonotype was counted a few times. The rearrangement joins TRBV18 to TRBJ2-7; the match to TRBD2 covers 8 bases. V lost 2 bases, J lost 7 bases, and 7 bases stayed unmatched. The CDR3 sequence is 14 residues long. The germline gives CDR1 KGHSH, CDR2 LQKENI. CDR3: CASSPFAGGREQYF. In DNA, the CDR3 is TGTGCCAGCTCACCATTTGCGGGGGGCCGTGAGCAGTACTTC.

This clonotype appeared a few times. This rearrangement joins TRBV25-1 to TRBJ2-2; D is uncertain. V gave up 2 bases and J gave up 7 bases, with 8 bases separating them. The CDR3 is 13 residues long. Per germline, CDR1 MGHDK and CDR2 SYGVNS. The CDR3 DNA is TGTGCCAGCAGTGAAATGGGCAGCGGGGAGCTGTTTTTT. Its protein product is CASSEMGSGELFF.

A few counts support this clonotype. The chain carries TRBV7-8 and TRBJ2-7; a possible D gene is TRBD1 (5 bases). CDR1 and CDR2 (germline): SGHVS, FQNEAQ. The V end was cut by 7 bases, the J end by 3 bases, with 19 bases between. The CDR3 has 15 residues. CDR3 sequence reads: CASTRGRAQLYEQYF. The CDR3, as DNA: TGTGCCAGCACTAGGGGCAGGGCCCAGCTCTACGAGCAGTACTTC.

V is TRBV15 and J is TRBJ2-5, with D hard to call. The V end was cut by 3 bases, the J end by 2 bases, with 16 bases between. The CDR3 runs to 16 residues. CDR1 and CDR2 (germline): LNHNV, YYDKDF (reference sequence). The CDR3 nucleotides are TGTGCCACCAGCAGGACCCTCTCGGAGAAGCAAGAGACCCAGTACTTC. Amino acids: CATSRTLSEKQETQYF.

This clonotype was recorded a few times. This chain links TRBV11-2 with TRBJ2-3; TRBD2 aligns across 7 bases. With 1 base clipped from V and 2 bases from J, the junction kept 6 bases outside the gene matches. Germline lookup yields CDR1 SGHAT and CDR2 FQNNGV. This CDR3 is built from 16 residues. CDR3 nucleotide sequence: TGTGCCAGCAGCTTAGTGCAGCGGGAACCCACAGATACGCAGTATTTT. Its translation: CASSLVQREPTDTQYF.

This clonotype appeared a few times. The chain recombines TRBV12-3 or TRBV12-4 with TRBJ1-5; D is uncertain. Trimming shortened V by 1 base and J by 0 bases, and 7 bases separated the two germline ends. This CDR3 is built from 15 residues. CDR3 residues: CASSLGVYSNQPQHF. The CDR3 DNA follows: TGTGCCAGCAGTTTAGGAGTATATAGCAATCAGCCCCAGCATTTT.

The chain joins TRBV25-1 to TRBJ2-1; 9 bases are shared with TRBD2. Per the germline V gene, CDR1 is MGHDK and CDR2 is SYGVNS. This CDR3 comprises 17 residues. J gave up 6 bases and V 1 base, and 10 bases lay outside the gene matches. The DNA for the CDR3 is TGTGCCAGCAGTGAATTCTCCTCAGGACTAGCGCTCAATGAGCAGTTCTTC. Translating it yields CASSEFSSGLALNEQFF.

This clonotype came up once. The chain uses TRBV28 and TRBJ1-1; D call uncertain. V shed 6 bases and J shed 3 bases, with 8 bases lying between them. The CDR3 runs 12 residues. CDR1 MDHEN and CDR2 SYDVKM come from the germline V gene. The chain's CDR3 is CASRPKYTEAFF. The CDR3 DNA reads TGTGCCAGCAGGCCTAAATACACTGAAGCTTTCTTT.

The chain carries TRBV7-2 and TRBJ1-2; 7 nucleotides match TRBD1. Germline lookup yields CDR1 SGHTA and CDR2 FQGNSA. The CDR3 is 13 amino acids. V lost 4 bases and J lost 7; bases outside the gene matches: 6. CDR3 coding DNA: TGTGCCAGCAGCTCAGGGGGAAAACGTGGCTACACCTTC. Encoded protein: CASSSGGKRGYTF. The full variable domain, with the rest looked up from reference TRBV7-2 and TRBJ1-2, is GAGVSQSPSNKVTEKGKDVELRCDPISGHTALYWYRQSLGQGLEFLIYFQGNSAPDKSGLPSDRFSAERTGGSVSTLTIQRTQQEDSAVYLCASSSGGKRGYTFGSGTRLTVV.

The chain recombines TRBV7-2 with TRBJ2-7, with D possibly TRBD2 on 7 matching bases. The CDR3 contains 13 residues. Germline assignment: CDR1 SGHTA and CDR2 FQGNSA. V shed 10 bases and J shed 2 bases, with 15 bases lying between them. CDR3 in amino acids: CATFRGATYEQYV. The CDR3 DNA follows: TGTGCCACCTTCCGGGGGGCGACCTACGAGCAGTACGTC.

The CDR3 DNA reads as TGTGCCAGCAGCCGACTGGGACAGTTTAGAGAAGCTTTCTTT. Translated: CASSRLGQFREAFF. The genes are TRBV4-2 and TRBJ1-1, with 7 positions matching TRBD1. This CDR3 region has 14 residues. Germline V CDR1 and CDR2: LGHNA, YNFKEQ. V lost 4 bases, J lost 8 bases, and 10 bases stayed unmatched.

The V and J genes are TRBV18 and TRBJ2-1; D is perhaps TRBD1 (6 bases). V lost 6 bases, J lost 9 bases, and 12 bases lay in between. Germline assignment: CDR1 KGHSH and CDR2 LQKENI. This CDR3 contains 12 residues. The CDR3 bases are TGTGCCAGCTCGCCCGAAGGGGGTGAGCAGTTCTTC. Protein sequence: CASSPEGGEQFF.

The rearrangement joins TRBV25-1 to TRBJ2-3; no reliable D call. V shed 1 base and J shed 2 bases, with 7 bases lying between them. The germline V gene has CDR1 MGHDK and CDR2 SYGVNS. The CDR3 spans 14 residues. CDR3 DNA sequence: TGTGCCAGCAGTGAATTTTTTTCCACAGATACGCAGTATTTT. This gives the protein CASSEFFSTDTQYF.

V gene TRBV18 combines with J gene TRBJ2-2, with 14 bases lining up with TRBD2. The CDR3 covers 17 residues. With V trimmed by 4 bases and J by 0 bases, 1 base remained unmatched. Germline values: CDR1 KGHSH, CDR2 LQKENI. In nucleotides, the CDR3 is TGTGCCAGCTCACGGACTAGCGGGGGGACGAACACCGGGGAGCTGTTTTTT. The encoded protein is CASSRTSGGTNTGELFF.

As concerns this clonotype: An end of the junction differs from the germline gene, which may be a read error. V and J are TRBV7-7 and TRBJ1-5; D unresolved. There are 14 residues in the CDR3. Germline loops: CDR1 SSHAT, CDR2 FNYEAQ (reference sequence). The CDR3 reads CASSFPVLNLPQHF. The CDR3 DNA reads TGTGCTAGCAGTTTCCCCGTTCTTAATCTGCCCCAGCATTTT.

At least ten counts were recorded for this clonotype. The chain joins TRBV5-1 to TRBJ1-1; no firm D call. The CDR3 is 14 residues long. Trimming shortened V by 2 bases and J by 1 base, and 9 bases separated the two germline ends. CDR1 and CDR2 from the germline V gene are SGHRS and YFSETQ. CDR3 nucleotide sequence: TGCGCCAGCAGCTTAGGTTTGCGGAACACTGAAGCTTTCTTT. Protein: CASSLGLRNTEAFF.